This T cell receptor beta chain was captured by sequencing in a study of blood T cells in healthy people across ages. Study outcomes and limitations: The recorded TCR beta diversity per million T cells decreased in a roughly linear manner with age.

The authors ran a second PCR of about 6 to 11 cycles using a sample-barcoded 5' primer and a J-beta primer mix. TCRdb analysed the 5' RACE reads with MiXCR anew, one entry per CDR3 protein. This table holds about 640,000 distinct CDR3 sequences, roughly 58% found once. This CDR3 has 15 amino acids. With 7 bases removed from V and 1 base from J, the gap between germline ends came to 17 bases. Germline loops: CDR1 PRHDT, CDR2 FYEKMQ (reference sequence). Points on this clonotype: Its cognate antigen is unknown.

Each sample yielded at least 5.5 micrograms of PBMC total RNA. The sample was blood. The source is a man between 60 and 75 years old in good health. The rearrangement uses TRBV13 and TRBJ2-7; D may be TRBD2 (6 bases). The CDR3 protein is CASKRWSGPSYEQYF. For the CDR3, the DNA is TGTGCCAGCAAGCGGTGGAGCGGGCCATCCTACGAGCAGTACTTC.